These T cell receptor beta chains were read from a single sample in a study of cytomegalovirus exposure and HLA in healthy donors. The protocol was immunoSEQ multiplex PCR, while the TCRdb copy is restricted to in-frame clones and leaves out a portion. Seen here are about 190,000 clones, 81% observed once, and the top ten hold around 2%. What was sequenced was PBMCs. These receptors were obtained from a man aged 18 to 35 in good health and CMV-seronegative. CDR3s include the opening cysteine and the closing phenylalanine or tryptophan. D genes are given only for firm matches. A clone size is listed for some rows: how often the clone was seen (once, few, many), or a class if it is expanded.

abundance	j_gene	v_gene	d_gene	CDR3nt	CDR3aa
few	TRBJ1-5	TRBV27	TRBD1	TGTGCCAGCAGTCCCGACAGGGGCAATCAGCCCCAGCATTTT	CASSPDRGNQPQHF
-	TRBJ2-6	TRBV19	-	TGTGCCACCTCTCACAGGGCTGGGGCCAACGTCCTGACTTTC	CATSHRAGANVLTF
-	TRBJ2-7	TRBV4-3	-	TGCGCCAGCAGCCCCGTTCTAGGTCCGGTAAAACCCTACGAGCAGTACTTC	CASSPVLGPVKPYEQYF
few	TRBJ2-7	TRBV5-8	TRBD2	TGTGCCAGCAGCCGGACCACTAGCGGGAGTTACGAGCAGTACTTC	CASSRTTSGSYEQYF
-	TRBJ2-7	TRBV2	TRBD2	TGTGCCAGCACAGGGACTAGCTCCTACGAGCAGTACTTC	CASTGTSSYEQYF
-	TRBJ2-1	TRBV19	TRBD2	TGTGCCAGTAGTATAGATCGGGGGGACAATGAGCAGTTCTTC	CASSIDRGDNEQFF
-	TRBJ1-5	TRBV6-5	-	TGTGCCAGCAGTTATGACAGGCTTAATCAGCCCCAGCATTTT	CASSYDRLNQPQHF
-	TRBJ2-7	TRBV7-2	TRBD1	TGTGCCAGCAGCCGTATGGGGACAGGGGTAGAATGGCAGTACTTC	CASSRMGTGVEWQYF
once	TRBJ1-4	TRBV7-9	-	TGTGCCAGCAGCCTTACCGGGATGGGGAATGAAAAACTGTTTTTT	CASSLTGMGNEKLFF
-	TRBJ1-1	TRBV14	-	TGTGCCAGCAGCCAAGACCCCCCGGGAAGCACTGAAGCTTTCTTT	CASSQDPPGSTEAFF
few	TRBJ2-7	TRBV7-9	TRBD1	TGTGCCAGCAGCCCCCACAGGGGAATGGGGATCGAGCAGTACTTC	CASSPHRGMGIEQYF
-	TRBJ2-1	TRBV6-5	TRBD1	TGTGCCAGCAGGGGACAGGGTTTGAGGCAGTTCTTC	CASRGQGLRQFF
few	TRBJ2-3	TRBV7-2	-	TGTGCCAGCAGCTCGGGACTCCTCACAGATACGCAGTATTTT	CASSSGLLTDTQYF
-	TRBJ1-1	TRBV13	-	TGTGCCAGCAGCTTAGACAGAATACGAAACATGAACACTGAAGCTTTCTTT	CASSLDRIRNMNTEAFF
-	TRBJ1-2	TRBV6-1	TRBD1	TGTGCCAGCAGCGGGGGACAGACCTATGGCTACACCTTC	CASSGGQTYGYTF
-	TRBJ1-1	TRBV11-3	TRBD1	TGTGCCAGCAGCCCTTGGACAGGGAGAAACACTGAAGCTTTCTTT	CASSPWTGRNTEAFF
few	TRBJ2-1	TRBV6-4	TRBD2	TGTGCCAGCAGTGGGACTAGCGGGAGCGATGAGCAGTTCTTC	CASSGTSGSDEQFF
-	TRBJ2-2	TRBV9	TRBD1	TGTGCCAGCAGCACCCGGACAGGTCCCGGGGAGCTGTTTTTT	CASSTRTGPGELFF
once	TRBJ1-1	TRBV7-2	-	TGTGCCAGCAGCCCCATGGGGGGGGGACCTTTGATGAACACTGAAGCTTTCTTT	CASSPMGGGPLMNTEAFF
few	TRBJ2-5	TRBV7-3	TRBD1	TGTGCCAGCAGCTTCGACAGGGAAGAGACCCAGTACTTC	CASSFDREETQYF
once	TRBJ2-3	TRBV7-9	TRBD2	TGTGCCAGCAGCCCGGGACTAGCGGGAGGGTCAGATACGCAGTATTTT	CASSPGLAGGSDTQYF
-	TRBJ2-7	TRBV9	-	TGTGCCAGCAGCACCCCAACAGGGGGGGGAAAGTCCTACGAGCAGTACTTC	CASSTPTGGGKSYEQYF
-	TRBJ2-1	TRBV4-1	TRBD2	TGCGCCAGCAGTCGGACTAGCGGGGGGGTCGATGAGCAGTTCTTC	CASSRTSGGVDEQFF
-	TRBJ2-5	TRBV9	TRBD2	TGTGCCAGCAGCGTCTTCGGGGACGGGAGGGTGGAGACCCAGTACTTC	CASSVFGDGRVETQYF
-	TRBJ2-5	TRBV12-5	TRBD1	TGTGCTAGTGGACAGGGGGCGCAAGAGACCCAGTACTTC	CASGQGAQETQYF
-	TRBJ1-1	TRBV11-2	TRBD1	TGTGCCAGCAGCTTGACAGGGCGGGCTTTGGACGAGAACACTGAAGCTTTCTTT	CASSLTGRALDENTEAFF
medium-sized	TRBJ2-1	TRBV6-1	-	TGTGCCAGCAGTGAAGGGGACTGGAATGAGCAGTTCTTC	CASSEGDWNEQFF
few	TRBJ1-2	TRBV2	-	TGTGCCAGCAGTGGACAGTCCCGAGACACCTTC	CASSGQSRDTF
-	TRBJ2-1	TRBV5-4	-	TGTGCCAGCAGCCAAGACTCCATAAGAAATGAGCAGTTCTTC	CASSQDSIRNEQFF
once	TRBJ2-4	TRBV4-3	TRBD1	TGCGCCAGCAGCCAAGAAGGGGACAGCAACATTCAGTACTTC	CASSQEGDSNIQYF
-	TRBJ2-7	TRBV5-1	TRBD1	TGCGCCAGCAGCGGAGGACAGGTAGGGAACGAGCAGTACTTC	CASSGGQVGNEQYF
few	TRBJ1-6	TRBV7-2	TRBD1	TGTGCCAGCAGCCTAGGGACAGGGGGAACCAATTCACCCCTCCACTTT	CASSLGTGGTNSPLHF
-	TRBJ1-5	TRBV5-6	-	TGTGCCAGCAGCGCAAGAACAGGGTATTCTAACAATCAGCCCCAGCATTTT	CASSARTGYSNNQPQHF
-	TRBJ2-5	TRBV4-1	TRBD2	TGCGCCAGCAGCCCCCGACTAGCGGGGGATGAAACCCAAGAGACCCAGTACTTC	CASSPRLAGDETQETQYF
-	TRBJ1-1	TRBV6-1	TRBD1	TGTGCCAGCAGTGGTTGGACAGGGGACGTAACTGAAGCTTTCTTT	CASSGWTGDVTEAFF
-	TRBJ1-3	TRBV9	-	TGTGCCAGCAGCCCCCCGTCCTCTGGAAACACCATATATTTT	CASSPPSSGNTIYF
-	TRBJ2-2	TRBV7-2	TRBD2	TGTGCCAGCAGCCCCCGCGGGGGGGCGGGCACCGGGGAGCTGTTTTTT	CASSPRGGAGTGELFF
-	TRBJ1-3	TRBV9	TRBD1	TGTGCCAGCGGCGTGTACCCAGATAGGACAGGCCTAAGCTCTGGAAACACCATATATTTT	CASGVYPDRTGLSSGNTIYF
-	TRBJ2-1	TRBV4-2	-	TGTGCCAGCAGCCAAGGAGGTCTAGGGAGGCTAGATGAGCAGTTCTTC	CASSQGGLGRLDEQFF
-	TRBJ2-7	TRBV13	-	TGTGCCAGCAGCTTTTTCCCCCGGGAGCACCGGGACCATCAGTACTTC	CASSFFPREHRDHQYF
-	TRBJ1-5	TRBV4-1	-	TGCGCCAGCAGCCAAGATGGGTACAGGGTGGGGCAGCCCCAGCATTTT	CASSQDGYRVGQPQHF
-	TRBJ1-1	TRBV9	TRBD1	TGTGCCAGCAGCGTAGCACCCCGAGGGGGCACGAACACTGAAGCTTTCTTT	CASSVAPRGGTNTEAFF
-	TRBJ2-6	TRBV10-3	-	TGTGCCATCAGTACAACAGGGGGGGGCTCTGGGGCCAACGTCCTGACTTTC	CAISTTGGGSGANVLTF
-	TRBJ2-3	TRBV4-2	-	TGTGCCAGTACTAGCCGCCGCACAGATACGCAGTATTTT	CASTSRRTDTQYF
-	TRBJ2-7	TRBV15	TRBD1	TGTGCCACCAGCAGGGGACAGGGGGGTAGCGGGAGCTCCTACGAGCAGTACTTC	CATSRGQGGSGSSYEQYF
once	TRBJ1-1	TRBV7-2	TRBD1	TGTGCCAGCAGCCCAGCGCGGGACAGGGGTGAAGCTTTCTTT	CASSPARDRGEAFF
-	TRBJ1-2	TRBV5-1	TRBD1	TGCGCCAGCAGCTTCACATCGGGACAGGGGAGGGGTGGCTACACCTTC	CASSFTSGQGRGGYTF
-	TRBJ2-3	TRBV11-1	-	TGTGCCAGCAGCTTAGCGAGCCCGGGGAGCACAGATACGCAGTATTTT	CASSLASPGSTDTQYF
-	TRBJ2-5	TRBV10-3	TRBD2	TGTGCCATCAGTGAGTCGGGAGCGGGAGAAGAGACCCAGTACTTC	CAISESGAGEETQYF
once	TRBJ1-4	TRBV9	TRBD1	TGTGCCAGCAGCTTAGGGACAGTCGGGAATGAAAAACTGTTTTTT	CASSLGTVGNEKLFF
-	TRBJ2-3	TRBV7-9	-	TGTTCCAGCAGCTTGAACGGAGCAGATACGCAGTATTTT	CSSSLNGADTQYF